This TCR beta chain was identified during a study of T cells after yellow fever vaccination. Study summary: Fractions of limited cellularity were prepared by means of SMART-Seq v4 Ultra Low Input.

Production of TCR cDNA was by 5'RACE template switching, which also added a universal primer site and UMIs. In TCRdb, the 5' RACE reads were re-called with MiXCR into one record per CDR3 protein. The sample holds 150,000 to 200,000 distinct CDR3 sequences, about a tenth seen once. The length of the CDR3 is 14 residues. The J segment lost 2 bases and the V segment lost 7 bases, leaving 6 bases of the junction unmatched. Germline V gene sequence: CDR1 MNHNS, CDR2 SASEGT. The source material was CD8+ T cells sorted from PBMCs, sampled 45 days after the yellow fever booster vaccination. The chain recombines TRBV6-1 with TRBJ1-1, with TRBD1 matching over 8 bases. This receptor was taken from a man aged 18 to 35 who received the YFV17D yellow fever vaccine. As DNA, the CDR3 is TGTGCCAGCACGACAGGGGTGGGCAACACTGAAGCTTTCTTT. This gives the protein CASTTGVGNTEAFF.